This T cell receptor beta chain derives from a study of CD8 T cells in ankylosing spondylitis. The CDR3 loop spans 16 amino acids. The germline gives CDR1 DFQATT, CDR2 SNEGSKA (reference sequence). Trimming pared 5 bases from V and 6 bases from J, leaving 25 bases between. A note on this clonotype: What it binds is not known.

Regarding the study as a whole: Made up of about eight highly homologous variants, a TCR beta motif appeared characteristic of ankylosing spondylitis blood. Disease-linked clones reportedly concentrated significantly in matched ankylosing spondylitis synovial fluid.

Library preparation for TCR beta used quantitative 5'-RACE with molecular barcodes. One entry per CDR3 protein results from TCRdb running MiXCR on the 5' RACE reads. The sample records a few hundred thousand distinct CDR3 sequences, 20% to 25% being singletons. The chain has TRBV20-1 and TRBJ1-2, with D possibly matching TRBD1 (5 bases). This receptor was identified in a male donor with ankylosing spondylitis. Sample: blood, either unsorted or a sorted T cell fraction (not recorded which). The CDR3: CSAATLLLRGDHGYTF. CDR3 nucleotides: TGCAGTGCTGCGACCCTCTTGCTTAGGGGCGATCATGGCTACACCTTC.